Following are 2 T cell receptor beta chains from one sample sequenced in a study of cytomegalovirus exposure and HLA in healthy donors. The PCR contained 60 Vbeta and 13 Jbeta primers. Sequencing was performed with immunoSEQ multiplex PCR; in TCRdb, only in-frame clones are kept and a portion is missing. This sample's table reports about 170,000 clones. Source material: PBMCs. These receptors all come from a woman aged 55-75 years in good health and CMV-seronegative.

This chain links TRBV21-1 with TRBJ1-2. TRBV21-1 is reported as a pseudogene. CDR3 size: 13 residues. CDR3 amino acids: CASSTADNYGYTF. CDR3 coding DNA: TGTGCCAGCAGCACCGCGGATAACTATGGCTACACCTTC.

The chain is built from TRBV2 and TRBJ1-4, with 7 bases matching TRBD1. The CDR3 is 14 amino acids. V lost 5 bases, J lost 1 base, and 1 base stayed unmatched. CDR1 and CDR2 (germline): SNHLY, FYNNEI. CDR3 loop: CASSNRGTNEKLFF. The CDR3 nucleotides are TGTGCCAGCAGTAACAGGGGAACTAATGAAAAACTGTTTTTT.